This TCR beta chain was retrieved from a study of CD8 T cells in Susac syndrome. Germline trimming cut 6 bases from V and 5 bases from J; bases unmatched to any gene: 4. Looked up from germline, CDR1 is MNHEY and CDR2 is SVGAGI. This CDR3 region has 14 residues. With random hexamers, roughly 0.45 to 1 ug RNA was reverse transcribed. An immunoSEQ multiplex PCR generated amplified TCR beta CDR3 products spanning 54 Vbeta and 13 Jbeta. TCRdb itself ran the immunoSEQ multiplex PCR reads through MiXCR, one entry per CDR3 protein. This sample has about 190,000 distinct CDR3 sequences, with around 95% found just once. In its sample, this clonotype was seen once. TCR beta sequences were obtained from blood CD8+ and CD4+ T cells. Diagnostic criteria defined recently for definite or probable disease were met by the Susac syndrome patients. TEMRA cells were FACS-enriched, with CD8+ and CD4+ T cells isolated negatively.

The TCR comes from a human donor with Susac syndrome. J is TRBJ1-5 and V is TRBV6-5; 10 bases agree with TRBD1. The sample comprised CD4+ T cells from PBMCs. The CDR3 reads CASRRQGADQPQHF. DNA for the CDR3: TGTGCCAGCAGACGACAGGGGGCTGATCAGCCCCAGCATTTT.